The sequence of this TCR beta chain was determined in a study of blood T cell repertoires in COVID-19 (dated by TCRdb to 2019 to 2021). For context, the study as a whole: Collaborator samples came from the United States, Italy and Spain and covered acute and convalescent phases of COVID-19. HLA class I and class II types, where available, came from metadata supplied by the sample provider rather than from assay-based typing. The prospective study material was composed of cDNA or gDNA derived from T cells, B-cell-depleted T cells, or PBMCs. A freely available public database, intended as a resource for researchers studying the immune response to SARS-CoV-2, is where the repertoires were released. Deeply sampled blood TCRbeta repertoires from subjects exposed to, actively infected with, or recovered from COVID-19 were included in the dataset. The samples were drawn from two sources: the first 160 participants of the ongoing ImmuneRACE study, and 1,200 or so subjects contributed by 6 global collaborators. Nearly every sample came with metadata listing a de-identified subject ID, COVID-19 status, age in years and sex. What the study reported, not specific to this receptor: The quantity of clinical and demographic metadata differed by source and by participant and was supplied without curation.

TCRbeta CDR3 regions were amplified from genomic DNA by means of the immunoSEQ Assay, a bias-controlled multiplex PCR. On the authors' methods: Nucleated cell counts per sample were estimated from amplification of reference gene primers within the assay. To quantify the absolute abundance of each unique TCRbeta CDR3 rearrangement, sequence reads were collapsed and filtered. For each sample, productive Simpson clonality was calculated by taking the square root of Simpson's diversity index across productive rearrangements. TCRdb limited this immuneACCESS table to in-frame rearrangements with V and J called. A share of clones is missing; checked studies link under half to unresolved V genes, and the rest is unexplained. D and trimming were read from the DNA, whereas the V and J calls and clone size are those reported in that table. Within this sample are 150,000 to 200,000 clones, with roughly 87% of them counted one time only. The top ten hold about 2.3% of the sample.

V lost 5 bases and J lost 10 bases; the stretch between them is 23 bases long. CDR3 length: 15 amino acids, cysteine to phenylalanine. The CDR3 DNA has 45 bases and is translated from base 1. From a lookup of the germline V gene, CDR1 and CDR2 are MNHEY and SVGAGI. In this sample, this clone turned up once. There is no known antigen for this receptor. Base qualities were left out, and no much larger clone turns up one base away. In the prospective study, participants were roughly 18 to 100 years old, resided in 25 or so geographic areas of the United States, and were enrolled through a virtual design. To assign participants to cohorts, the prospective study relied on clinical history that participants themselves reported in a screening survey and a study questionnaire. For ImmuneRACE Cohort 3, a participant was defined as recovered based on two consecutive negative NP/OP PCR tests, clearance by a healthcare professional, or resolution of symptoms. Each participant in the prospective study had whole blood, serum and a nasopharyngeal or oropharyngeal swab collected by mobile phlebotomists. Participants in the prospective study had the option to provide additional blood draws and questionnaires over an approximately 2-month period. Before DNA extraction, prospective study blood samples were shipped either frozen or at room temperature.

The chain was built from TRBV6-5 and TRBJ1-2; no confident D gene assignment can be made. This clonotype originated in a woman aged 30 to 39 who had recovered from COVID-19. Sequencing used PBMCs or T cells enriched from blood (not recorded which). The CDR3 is CASSPPGGKSRDYTF. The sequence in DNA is TGTGCCAGCAGTCCCCCGGGCGGGAAGTCGCGCGACTACACCTTC.